A single sample is the source of the 16 T cell receptor beta chains below, sequenced in a study of blood T cell repertoires in COVID-19. Clones were sequenced by immunoSEQ multiplex PCR, and TCRdb holds only the in-frame ones, with some missing. The sample lists over 350,000 clones, around 87% seen once, with 0.95% to 1% in the top ten. Input material: PBMCs or T cells enriched from blood (not recorded which). These receptors were collected from a young woman with acute COVID-19.

The rearrangement links TRBV4-3 to TRBJ2-3; a possible D gene is TRBD2 (6 bases). Per the germline V gene, CDR1 is LGHNA and CDR2 is YSLEER. V lost 2 bases, J lost 0 bases, and 12 bases lay in between. The CDR3 is 16 amino acids. CDR3 in DNA: TGCGCCAGCAGCCAACCCGGGACTGGTAGCACAGATACGCAGTATTTT. Amino acids: CASSQPGTGSTDTQYF.

This chain links TRBV24-1 with TRBJ1-5, with 9 bases that match TRBD1. The length of the CDR3 is 16 residues. The V gene end was trimmed by 5 bases and the J gene end by 1 base; junction bases not matched to a gene: 5. Germline V gene sequence: CDR1 KGHDR, CDR2 SFDVKD. The CDR3 sequence is CATSATTGGSNQPQHF. CDR3 nucleotide sequence: TGTGCCACCAGTGCCACGACAGGGGGAAGCAATCAGCCCCAGCATTTT.

This chain connects TRBV6-5 to TRBJ2-2; no clear D. The V end was cut by 6 bases, the J end by 5 bases, with 13 bases between. The CDR3 sequence is 14 residues long. Germline V gene sequence: CDR1 MNHEY, CDR2 SVGAGI. The CDR3: CASSDTLRTGELFF. CDR3 DNA sequence: TGTGCCAGCAGCGATACGCTGAGGACCGGGGAGCTGTTTTTT.

This chain uses TRBV12-3 or TRBV12-4 with TRBJ1-1; tentative D call: TRBD1 (5 bases). The CDR3 consists of 12 residues. The ends were cut back, 6 bases at V and 7 bases at J, with 12 bases in the middle. This CDR3 reads CASSRQGDEAFF. CDR3 coding DNA: TGTGCCAGCAGCCGTCAAGGGGATGAAGCTTTCTTT.

The chain has TRBV9 and TRBJ2-7; no firm D call. Between the trimmed V and J ends, which lost 4 bases and 6 bases, there was a span of 17 bases. The CDR3 is 14 residues long. The germline V gene encodes CDR1 SGDLS and CDR2 YYNGEE. The CDR3 DNA reads TGTGCCAGCAGCCCAACCCGTTTCCCAGTCGAGCAGTACTTC. Translated, it gives CASSPTRFPVEQYF.

The chain recombines TRBV9 with TRBJ2-5; D not resolved. The V end lost 1 base, the J end lost 5 bases, and 12 bases lay between the germline ends. CDR1 is SGDLS, CDR2 YYNGEE, per germline. This CDR3 comprises 14 residues. CDR3 sequence: CASSVIGTAETQYF. CDR3 sequence (DNA): TGTGCCAGCAGCGTAATTGGTACAGCTGAGACCCAGTACTTC.

A remark on this clone: Within the sample, other DNA sequences also encode this same CDR3. J is TRBJ1-1 and V is TRBV27, with D uncertain. Germline V lookup: CDR1 MNHEY, CDR2 SMNVEV (reference sequence). The CDR3 extends over 14 amino acids. V dropped 2 bases and J dropped 1 base, with 8 bases sitting between them. CDR3 region: CASSLGAGNTEAFF. CDR3 nucleotides: TGTGCCAGCAGTTTAGGCGCAGGGAACACTGAAGCTTTCTTT.

The rearrangement links TRBV5-4 to TRBJ2-3, with TRBD2 identical over 11 bases. The CDR3 contains 17 residues. Germline lookup yields CDR1 SGHNT and CDR2 YYREEE (reference sequence). V shed 1 base, J shed 2 bases, and the junction held 6 bases outside the gene matches. CDR3 sequence reads: CASSLRISGGATDTQYF. Written as DNA, the CDR3 is TGTGCCAGCAGCTTGAGGATTAGCGGGGGGGCCACAGATACGCAGTATTTT.

The chain is built from TRBV3-1 (or the pseudogene TRBV3-2) and TRBJ2-3; D is perhaps TRBD1 (5 bases). Trimming stripped 4 bases from V and 5 bases from J, with 10 bases between. The CDR3 runs 13 residues. CDR1 is LGHDT and CDR2 is YNNKEL in the germline V gene (reference sequence). CDR3 residues: CASSLGAQDTQYF. The CDR3 DNA sequence: TGTGCCAGCAGCCTTGGGGCCCAAGATACGCAGTATTTT.

The chain links TRBV9 to TRBJ2-3, with 8 bases aligning to TRBD2. Trimming at V came to 4 bases and at J to 2 bases, leaving 9 bases not matched to a gene. The CDR3 spans 16 residues. Germline lookup yields CDR1 SGDLS and CDR2 YYNGEE. Here the CDR3 DNA reads TGTGCCAGCAGCCTCAGAACTAGCGGAGTCACAGATACGCAGTATTTT. Residues: CASSLRTSGVTDTQYF.

This chain uses TRBV12-3 or TRBV12-4 with TRBJ2-7; D gene unclear. This CDR3 has 12 residues. V lost 4 bases and J 2 bases, leaving 6 bases between the germline ends. In DNA form, the CDR3 reads TGTGCCAGCAGTTCTACGACCTACGAGCAGTACTTC. It translates to CASSSTTYEQYF.

The chain carries TRBV9 and TRBJ1-6, with D unresolved. Between the trimmed V and J ends, which lost 2 bases and 11 bases, there was a span of 14 bases. The CDR3 length is 14 residues. Per the germline V gene, CDR1 is SGDLS and CDR2 is YYNGEE. CDR3 in DNA: TGTGCCAGCAGCGTTGAGGTGGTCGGGACACCCCTCCACTTT. This codes for CASSVEVVGTPLHF.

The chain's CDR3 is CASSHEQGEAFF. CDR3 nucleotides: TGTGCCAGCAGCCATGAGCAGGGGGAAGCTTTCTTT. The gene calls are TRBV7-9 and TRBJ1-1, with D maybe TRBD1 (6 bases). Between the trimmed V and J ends, which lost 5 bases and 8 bases, there was a span of 12 bases. CDR1 is SEHNR, CDR2 FQNEAQ, per germline (reference sequence). The CDR3 is 12 residues long.

The V gene is TRBV24-1, the J gene TRBJ1-5, with D tentatively TRBD1 (6 bases). Trimming removed 3 bases from V and 11 bases from J, with 13 bases in between. This CDR3 region has 13 residues. The germline CDR1 and CDR2 sequences are KGHDR and SFDVKD. The CDR3 reads CATSDGRGWSQHF. CDR3 DNA sequence: TGTGCCACCAGTGATGGTAGGGGGTGGTCCCAGCATTTT.

V usage is TRBV19 and J usage is TRBJ2-4; D perhaps matches TRBD2 (5 bases). The V end was cut by 1 base, the J end by 11 bases, with 12 bases between. The CDR3 consists of 13 residues. Germline assignment: CDR1 LNHDA and CDR2 SQIVND (reference sequence). The CDR3 DNA sequence: TGTGCCAGTAGTATAGCCCTAGGGCGGGTTCAGTACTTC. Protein: CASSIALGRVQYF.

The chain has TRBV6-6 and TRBJ1-5, with 8 bases that match TRBD1. Unmatched junction bases numbered 13, after V lost 5 bases and J lost 1 base. The CDR3 length is 18 residues. Germline V CDR1 and CDR2: MNHNY, SVGAGI (reference sequence). CDR3 DNA: TGTGCCAGCAGTCTGGGTCCGTCAGGGGGCATGAGCAATCAGCCCCAGCATTTT. This sequence encodes CASSLGPSGGMSNQPQHF.